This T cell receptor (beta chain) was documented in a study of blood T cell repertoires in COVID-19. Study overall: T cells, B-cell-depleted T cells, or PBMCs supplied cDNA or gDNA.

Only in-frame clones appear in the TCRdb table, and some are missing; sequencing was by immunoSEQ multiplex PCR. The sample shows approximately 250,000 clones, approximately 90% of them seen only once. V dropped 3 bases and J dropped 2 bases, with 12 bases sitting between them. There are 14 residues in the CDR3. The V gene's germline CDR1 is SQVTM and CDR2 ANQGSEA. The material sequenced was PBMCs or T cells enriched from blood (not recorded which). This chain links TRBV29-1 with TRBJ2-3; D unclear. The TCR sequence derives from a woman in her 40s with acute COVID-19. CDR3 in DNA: TGCAGCGTTGACCCCTTAGACAACACAGATACGCAGTATTTT. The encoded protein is CSVDPLDNTDTQYF.